Listed here is a single T cell receptor (beta chain). In the same sample, other DNA sequences code for this CDR3. Original processing notes: Estimated nucleated cell counts came from reference gene primer amplification. Using immunoSEQ multiplex PCR, the repertoire was profiled, and TCRdb retains in-frame clones only, with some absent. D and trimming were read from the DNA, whereas the V and J calls and clone size are those reported in that table. This table has over 45,000 clones, roughly four fifths appearing once. The data derive from a study of blood T cell repertoires in COVID-19. Study in general: Italy, Spain and the United States were the sources of the convalescent and acute COVID-19 samples. T cells, B-cell-depleted T cells, or PBMCs supplied cDNA or gDNA.

The germline V gene encodes CDR1 MNHEY and CDR2 SVGEGT. The CDR3 sequence is 11 residues long. Trimming stripped 4 bases from V and 4 bases from J, with 5 bases between. The rearrangement uses TRBV6-2 or TRBV6-3 and TRBJ2-7; D uncertain. The specimen was peripheral blood. This TCR was recovered from a man aged 35 to 55 with acute or convalescent COVID-19. CDR3 DNA: TGTGCCAGCAGTTCTTATTACGAGCAGTACTTC. Protein sequence: CASSSYYEQYF.